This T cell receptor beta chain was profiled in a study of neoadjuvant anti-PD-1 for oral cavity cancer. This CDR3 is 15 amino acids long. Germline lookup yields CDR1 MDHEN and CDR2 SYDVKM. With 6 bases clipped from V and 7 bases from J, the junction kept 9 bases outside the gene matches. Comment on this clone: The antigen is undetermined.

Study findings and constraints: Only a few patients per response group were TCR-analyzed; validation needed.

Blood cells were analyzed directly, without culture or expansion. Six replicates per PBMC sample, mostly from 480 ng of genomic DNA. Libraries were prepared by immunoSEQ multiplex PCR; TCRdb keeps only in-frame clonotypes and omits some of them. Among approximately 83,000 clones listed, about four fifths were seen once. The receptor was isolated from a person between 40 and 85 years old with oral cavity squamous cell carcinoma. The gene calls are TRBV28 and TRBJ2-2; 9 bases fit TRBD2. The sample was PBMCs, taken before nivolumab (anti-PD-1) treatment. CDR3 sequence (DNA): TGTGCCAGCAGGGATCCAGCGGGAGGAGGCGGGGAGCTGTTTTTT. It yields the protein CASRDPAGGGGELFF. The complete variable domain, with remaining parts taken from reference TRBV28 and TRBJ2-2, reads DVKVTQSSRYLVKRTGEKVFLECVQDMDHENMFWYRQDPGLGLRLIYFSYDVKMKEKGDIPEGYSVSREKKERFSLILESASTNQTSMYLCASRDPAGGGGELFFGEGSRLTVL.